The 8 T cell receptor beta chains listed next were all sequenced from one sample in a study of T cell repertoires in cytomegalovirus infection (dated 2019 in TCRdb). The data were produced on an Illumina HiSeq 1500. Clones were called with MiXCR by TCRdb after fastp trimmed the public reads at Q25, and only in-frame beta chains were retained. Every CDR3 protein is listed once, alongside the most common genes and DNA of its rows. This sample lists approximately 240,000 distinct CDR3 sequences; roughly 12% were detected once. The ten largest account for approximately 1.6% of the sample. Material for sequencing was PBMCs. These receptors were obtained from a human donor in good health (CMV status not recorded). Some clones in this sample may be carry-over from other donors' samples.

This clonotype was counted many times. The chain has TRBV19 and TRBJ1-1; TRBD1 is a possible D gene (6 bases). The germline gives CDR1 LNHDA, CDR2 SQIVND (reference sequence). The CDR3 spans 14 residues. The V end lost 7 bases, the J end lost 2 bases, and 14 bases lay between the germline ends. The CDR3: CASTMTGVNTEAFF. The CDR3 DNA sequence: TGTGCCAGTACCATGACAGGTGTCAACACTGAAGCTTTCTTT.

Ten or more counts support this clonotype. In DNA form, the CDR3 reads TGTGCCAGCAGTCCCCCCGGGACAGGGTTTTTAGGCTCCTACAATGAGCAGTTCTTC. It yields the protein CASSPPGTGFLGSYNEQFF. V gene TRBV28 combines with J gene TRBJ2-1; 9 nucleotides align to TRBD1. Germline V lookup: CDR1 MDHEN, CDR2 SYDVKM. Trimming took 5 bases from V and 0 from J; bases not matched to a gene: 14. This CDR3 region has 19 residues.

This clonotype has just a few counts. The chain is built from TRBV20-1 and TRBJ2-7, with unresolved D. Per the germline V gene, CDR1 is DFQATT and CDR2 is SNEGSKA (reference sequence). This CDR3 has 12 amino acids. V was trimmed by 2 bases and J by 4 bases, leaving 9 bases between them. The CDR3 region is CSARLQSYEQYF. In DNA, the CDR3 is TGCAGTGCTAGACTCCAGAGTTACGAGCAGTACTTC.

This chain links TRBV24-1 with TRBJ2-2; no definite D call. The germline V gene encodes CDR1 KGHDR and CDR2 SFDVKD. This CDR3 is 15 amino acids long. Trimming removed 1 base at V and 4 bases at J, with 9 bases between. The CDR3, as DNA: TGTGCCACCAGTGATTTTGGGCAGTCCACCGGGGAGCTGTTTTTT. As protein: CATSDFGQSTGELFF.

Only a few counts were recorded for this clonotype. This sequence joins TRBV29-1 and TRBJ2-2, with 13 bases matching TRBD2. Germline V lookup: CDR1 SQVTM, CDR2 ANQGSEA. The CDR3 runs 14 residues. Unmatched junction bases numbered 4, after V lost 6 bases and J lost 6 bases. This CDR3 is CSVGLAGAPGELFF. The CDR3 DNA reads TGCAGCGTCGGACTAGCGGGAGCCCCCGGGGAGCTGTTTTTT.

This clonotype was seen at least ten times. The germline gene is not matched at one end of the junction; a read error may be the cause. The V and J genes are TRBV7-8 and TRBJ2-5; 10 positions agree with TRBD2. The germline V gene has CDR1 SGHVS and CDR2 FQNEAQ. This CDR3 contains 18 residues. CDR3 in DNA: TGTGCCAGCAGCCCAGGCCCCCCTGGACTAGCGGTCCAAGGGACCCAGTACTTC. It specifies CASSPGPPGLAVQGTQYF.

This chain connects TRBV6-2 or TRBV6-3 to TRBJ2-1; 7 positions agree with TRBD1. The CDR3 is made up of 16 amino acids. Germline V gene data show CDR1 as MNHEY and CDR2 as SVGEGT. Trimming removed 2 bases from V and 4 bases from J; junction bases left unmatched: 8. The CDR3 DNA reads TGTGCCAGCAGTTACGGAACTCCGGGACAGTACAATGAGCAGTTCTTC. This gives the protein CASSYGTPGQYNEQFF.

This clonotype has at least ten counts. The chain employs TRBV12-3 or TRBV12-4 and TRBJ2-1, with D perhaps matching TRBD1 (7 bases). There are 16 residues in the CDR3. V lost 0 bases to trimming and J lost 9 bases, with 18 bases between them. CDR3 DNA: TGTGCCAGCAGTTTAGCCCGACAGGGACTGGCAGGTGAGCAGTTCTTC. Encoded protein: CASSLARQGLAGEQFF.